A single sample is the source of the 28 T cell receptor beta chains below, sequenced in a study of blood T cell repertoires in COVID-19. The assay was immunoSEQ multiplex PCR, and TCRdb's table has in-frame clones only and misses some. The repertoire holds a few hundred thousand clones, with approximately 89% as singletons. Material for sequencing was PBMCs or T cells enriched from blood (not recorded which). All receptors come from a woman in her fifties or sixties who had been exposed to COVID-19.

The CDR3 DNA sequence: TGCGCCAGCAGTTACCTGGGACAGGCCTCCTACGAGCAGTACTTC. This translates into CASSYLGQASYEQYF. The V call is TRBV5-1, the J call TRBJ2-7; 8 nucleotides match TRBD1. The J segment lost 0 bases and the V segment lost 5 bases, leaving 7 bases of the junction unmatched. Germline V lookup: CDR1 SGHRS, CDR2 YFSETQ. The CDR3 loop spans 15 amino acids.

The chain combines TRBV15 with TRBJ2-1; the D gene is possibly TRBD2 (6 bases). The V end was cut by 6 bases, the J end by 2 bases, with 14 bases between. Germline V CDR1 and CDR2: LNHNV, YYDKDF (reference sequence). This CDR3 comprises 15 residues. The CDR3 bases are TGTGCCACCAGACCCTCCGGGGGTACCTACAATGAGCAGTTCTTC. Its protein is CATRPSGGTYNEQFF.

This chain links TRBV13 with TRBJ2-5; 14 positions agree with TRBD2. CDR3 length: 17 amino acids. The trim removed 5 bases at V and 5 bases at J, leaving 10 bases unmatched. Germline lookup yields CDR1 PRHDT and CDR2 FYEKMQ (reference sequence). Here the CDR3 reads CASSTRTSGGPGETQYF. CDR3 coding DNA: TGTGCCAGCAGCACCCGGACTAGCGGGGGGCCCGGGGAGACCCAGTACTTC.

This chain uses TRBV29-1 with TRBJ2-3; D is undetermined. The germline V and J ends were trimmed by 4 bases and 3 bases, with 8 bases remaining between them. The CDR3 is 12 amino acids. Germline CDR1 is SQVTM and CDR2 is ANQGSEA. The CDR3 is CSVVSATDTQYF. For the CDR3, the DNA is TGCAGCGTTGTGAGTGCAACAGATACGCAGTATTTT.

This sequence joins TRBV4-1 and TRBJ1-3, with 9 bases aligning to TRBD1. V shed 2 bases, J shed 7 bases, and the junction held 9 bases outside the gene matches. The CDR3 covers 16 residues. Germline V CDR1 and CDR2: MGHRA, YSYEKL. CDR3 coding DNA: TGCGCCAGCAGCCAACTCAACGGACAGGGGATCAACACCATATATTTT. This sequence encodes CASSQLNGQGINTIYF.

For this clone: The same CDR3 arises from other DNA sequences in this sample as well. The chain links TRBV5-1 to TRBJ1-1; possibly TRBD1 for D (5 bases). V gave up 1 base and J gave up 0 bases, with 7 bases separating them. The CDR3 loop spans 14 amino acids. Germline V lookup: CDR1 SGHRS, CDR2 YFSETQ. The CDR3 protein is CASSLQGMNTEAFF. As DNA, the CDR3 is TGCGCCAGCAGCTTGCAGGGAATGAACACTGAAGCTTTCTTT.

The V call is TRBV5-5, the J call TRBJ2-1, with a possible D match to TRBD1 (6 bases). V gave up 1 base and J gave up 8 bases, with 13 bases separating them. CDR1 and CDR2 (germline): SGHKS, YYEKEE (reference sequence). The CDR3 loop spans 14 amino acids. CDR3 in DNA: TGTGCCAGCAGCTTGCAGGGGCTGAGAGATGAGCAGTTCTTC. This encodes CASSLQGLRDEQFF.

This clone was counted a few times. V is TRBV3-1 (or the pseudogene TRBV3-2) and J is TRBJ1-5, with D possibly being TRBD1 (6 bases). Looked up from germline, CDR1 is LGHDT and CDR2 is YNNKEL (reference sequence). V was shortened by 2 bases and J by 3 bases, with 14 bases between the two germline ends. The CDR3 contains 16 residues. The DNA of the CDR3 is TGTGCCAGCAGCCAATGGTCCGGACAGACCAATCAGCCCCAGCATTTT. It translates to CASSQWSGQTNQPQHF.

CDR3 protein: CASSERGQGPPPCDYGYTF. The CDR3 DNA follows: TGCGCCAGCAGTGAGAGGGGACAGGGGCCCCCTCCGTGTGACTATGGCTACACCTTC. The J gene is TRBJ1-2, the V gene TRBV10-1, with 10 positions matching TRBD1. V lost 2 bases and J lost 3; bases outside the gene matches: 15. Germline lookup yields CDR1 WNHNN and CDR2 SYGVQD (reference sequence). The CDR3 consists of 19 residues.

In DNA, the CDR3 is TGTGCCATCAGTGAGCCACTAGGGACAGAGAAAAACGAGCAGTACTTC. Translating it yields CAISEPLGTEKNEQYF. V and J are TRBV10-3 and TRBJ2-7; 7 bases match TRBD1. Germline values: CDR1 ENHRY, CDR2 SYGVKD. The CDR3 is made up of 16 amino acids. With V trimmed by 2 bases and J by 5 bases, 12 bases remained unmatched.

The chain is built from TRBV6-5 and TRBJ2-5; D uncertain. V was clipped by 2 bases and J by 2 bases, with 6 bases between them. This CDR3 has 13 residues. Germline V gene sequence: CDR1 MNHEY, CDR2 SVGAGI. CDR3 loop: CASSYHGQETQYF. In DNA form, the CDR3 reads TGTGCCAGCAGTTACCACGGGCAAGAGACCCAGTACTTC.

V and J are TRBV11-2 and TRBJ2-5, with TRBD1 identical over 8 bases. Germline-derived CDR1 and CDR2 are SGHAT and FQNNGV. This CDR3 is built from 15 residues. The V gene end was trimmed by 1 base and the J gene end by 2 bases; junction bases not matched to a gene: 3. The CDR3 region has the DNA TGTGCCAGCAGCTTAGTCCAGGGGGCTCAAGAGACCCAGTACTTC. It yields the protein CASSLVQGAQETQYF. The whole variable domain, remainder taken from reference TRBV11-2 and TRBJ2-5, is EAGVAQSPRYKIIEKRQSVAFWCNPISGHATLYWYQQILGQGPKLLIQFQNNGVVDDSQLPKDRFSAERLKGVDSTLKIQPAKLEDSAVYLCASSLVQGAQETQYFGPGTRLLVL.

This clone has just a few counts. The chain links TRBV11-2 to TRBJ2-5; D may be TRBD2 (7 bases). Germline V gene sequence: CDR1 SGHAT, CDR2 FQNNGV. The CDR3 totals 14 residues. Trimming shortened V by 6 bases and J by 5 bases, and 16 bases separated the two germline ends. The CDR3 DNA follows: TGTGCCAGCAGGGGGAGGGGGGGCCTGGAGACCCAGTACTTC. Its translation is CASRGRGGLETQYF.

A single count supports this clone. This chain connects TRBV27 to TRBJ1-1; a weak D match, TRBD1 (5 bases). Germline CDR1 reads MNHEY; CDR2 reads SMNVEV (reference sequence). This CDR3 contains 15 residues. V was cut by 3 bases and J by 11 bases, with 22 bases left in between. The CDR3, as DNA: TGTGCCAGCAGTTTTCGGTCAGGTCGGGGAGGGGTCGCTTTCTTT. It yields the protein CASSFRSGRGGVAFF.

The CDR3 DNA is TGTGCCAGCAGCCCCCGGGACAGGGGGGACTACGAGCAGTACTTC. It is translated as CASSPRDRGDYEQYF. The chain joins TRBV4-2 to TRBJ2-7, with TRBD1 matching over 11 bases. Germline CDR1 reads LGHNA; CDR2 reads YNFKEQ. The CDR3 is 15 amino acids. Trimming took 4 bases from V and 3 from J; bases not matched to a gene: 5.

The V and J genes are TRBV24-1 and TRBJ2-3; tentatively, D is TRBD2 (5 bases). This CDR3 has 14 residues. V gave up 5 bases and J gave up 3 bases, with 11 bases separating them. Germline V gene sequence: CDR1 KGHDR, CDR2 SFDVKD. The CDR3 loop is CATSARTGTDTQYF. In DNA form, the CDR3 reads TGTGCCACCAGTGCTCGGACGGGAACAGATACGCAGTATTTT.

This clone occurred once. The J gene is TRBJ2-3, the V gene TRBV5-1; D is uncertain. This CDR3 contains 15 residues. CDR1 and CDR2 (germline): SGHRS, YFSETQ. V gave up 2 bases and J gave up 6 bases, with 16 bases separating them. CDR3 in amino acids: CASSLGSWSWDTQYF. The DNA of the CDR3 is TGCGCCAGCAGCTTAGGCTCGTGGAGTTGGGATACGCAGTATTTT.

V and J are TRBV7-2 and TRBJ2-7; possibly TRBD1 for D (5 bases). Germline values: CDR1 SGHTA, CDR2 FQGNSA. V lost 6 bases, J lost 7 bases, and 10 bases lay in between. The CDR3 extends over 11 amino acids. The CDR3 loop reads CASSRGYEQYF. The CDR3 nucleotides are TGTGCCAGCAGTAGGGGATATGAGCAGTACTTC. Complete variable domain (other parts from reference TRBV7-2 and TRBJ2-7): GAGVSQSPSNKVTEKGKDVELRCDPISGHTALYWYRQSLGQGLEFLIYFQGNSAPDKSGLPSDRFSAERTGGSVSTLTIQRTQQEDSAVYLCASSRGYEQYFGPGTRLTVT.

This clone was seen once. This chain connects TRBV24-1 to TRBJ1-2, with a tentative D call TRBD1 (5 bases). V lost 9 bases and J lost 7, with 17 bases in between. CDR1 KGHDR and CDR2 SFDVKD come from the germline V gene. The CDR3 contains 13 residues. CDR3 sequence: CATRGTGVGGYTF. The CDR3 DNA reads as TGTGCCACCCGAGGGACGGGGGTCGGTGGCTACACCTTC.

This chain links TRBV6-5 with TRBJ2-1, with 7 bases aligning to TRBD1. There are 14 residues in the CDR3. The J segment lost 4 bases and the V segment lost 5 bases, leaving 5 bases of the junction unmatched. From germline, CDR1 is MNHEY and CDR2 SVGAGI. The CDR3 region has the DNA TGTGCCAGCAGTCCCTCGGGACAGTACAATGAGCAGTTCTTC. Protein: CASSPSGQYNEQFF.

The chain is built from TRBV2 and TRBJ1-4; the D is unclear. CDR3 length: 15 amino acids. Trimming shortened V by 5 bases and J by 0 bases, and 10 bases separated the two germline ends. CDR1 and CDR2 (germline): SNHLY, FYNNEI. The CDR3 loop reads CASSLGVATNEKLFF. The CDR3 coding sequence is TGTGCCAGCAGTTTGGGCGTTGCAACTAATGAAAAACTGTTTTTT.

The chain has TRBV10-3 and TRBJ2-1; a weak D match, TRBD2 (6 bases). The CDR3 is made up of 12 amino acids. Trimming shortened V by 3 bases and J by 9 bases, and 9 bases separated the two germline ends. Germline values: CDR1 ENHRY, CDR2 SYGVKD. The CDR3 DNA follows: TGTGCCATCAGTGATGCGGGGATTGAGCAGTTCTTC. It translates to CAISDAGIEQFF.

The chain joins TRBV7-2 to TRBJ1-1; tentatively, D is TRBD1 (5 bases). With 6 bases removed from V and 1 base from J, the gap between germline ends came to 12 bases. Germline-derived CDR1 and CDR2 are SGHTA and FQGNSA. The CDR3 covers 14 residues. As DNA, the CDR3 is TGTGCCAGCAGACTGGACACCTCGAACACTGAAGCTTTCTTT. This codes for CASRLDTSNTEAFF.

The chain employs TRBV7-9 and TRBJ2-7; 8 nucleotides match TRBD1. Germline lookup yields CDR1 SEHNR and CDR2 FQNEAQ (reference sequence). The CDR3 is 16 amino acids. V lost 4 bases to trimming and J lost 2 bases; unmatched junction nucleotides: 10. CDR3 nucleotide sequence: TGTGCCAGCAGCTCTACCCGGGACAGGAAAGCCTACGAGCAGTACTTC. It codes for CASSSTRDRKAYEQYF.

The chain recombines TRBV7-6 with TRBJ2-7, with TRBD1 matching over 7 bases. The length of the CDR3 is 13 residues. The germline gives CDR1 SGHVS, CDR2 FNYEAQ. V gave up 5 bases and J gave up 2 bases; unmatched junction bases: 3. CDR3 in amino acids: CASSLGTAYEQYF. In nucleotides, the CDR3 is TGTGCCAGCAGCCTAGGGACAGCCTACGAGCAGTACTTC.

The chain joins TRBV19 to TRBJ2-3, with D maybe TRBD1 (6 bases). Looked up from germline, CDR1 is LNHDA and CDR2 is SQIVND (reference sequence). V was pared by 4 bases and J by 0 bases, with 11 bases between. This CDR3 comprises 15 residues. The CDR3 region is CASSTDRVSTDTQYF. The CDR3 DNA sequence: TGTGCCAGTAGTACGGACAGAGTGAGCACAGATACGCAGTATTTT.

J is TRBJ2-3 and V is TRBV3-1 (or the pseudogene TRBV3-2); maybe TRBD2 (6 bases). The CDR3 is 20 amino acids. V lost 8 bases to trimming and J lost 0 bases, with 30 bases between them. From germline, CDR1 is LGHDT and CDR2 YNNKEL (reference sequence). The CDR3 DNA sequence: TGTGCCAGCCCCGGAGAGGGGTGGCGGGGATGGGGATGGAGCACAGATACGCAGTATTTT. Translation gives CASPGEGWRGWGWSTDTQYF.

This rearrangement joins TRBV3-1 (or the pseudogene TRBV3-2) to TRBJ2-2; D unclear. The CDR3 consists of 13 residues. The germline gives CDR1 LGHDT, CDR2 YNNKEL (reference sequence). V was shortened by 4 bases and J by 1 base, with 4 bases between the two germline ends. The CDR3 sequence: CASSRLNTGELFF. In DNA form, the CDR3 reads TGTGCCAGCAGCCGTCTGAACACCGGGGAGCTGTTTTTT.